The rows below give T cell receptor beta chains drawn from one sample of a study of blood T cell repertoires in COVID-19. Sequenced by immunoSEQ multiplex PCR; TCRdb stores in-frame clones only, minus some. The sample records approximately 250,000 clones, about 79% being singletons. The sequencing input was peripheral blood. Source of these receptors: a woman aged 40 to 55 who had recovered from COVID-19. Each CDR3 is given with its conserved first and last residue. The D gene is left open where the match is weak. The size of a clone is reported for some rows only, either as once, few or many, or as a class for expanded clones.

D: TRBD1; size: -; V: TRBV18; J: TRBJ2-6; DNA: TGTGCCAGCTCAACCTCAGGGGGCGCTGGGGCCAACGTCCTGACTTTC; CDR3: CASSTSGGAGANVLTF
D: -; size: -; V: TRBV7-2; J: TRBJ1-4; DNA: TGTGCCAGCATGGCAGGGAATGAAAAACTGTTTTTT; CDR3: CASMAGNEKLFF
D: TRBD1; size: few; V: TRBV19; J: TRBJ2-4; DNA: TGTGCCAGTAGTATGGGACAGGGACGAGCGTATCCCATTCAGTACTTC; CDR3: CASSMGQGRAYPIQYF
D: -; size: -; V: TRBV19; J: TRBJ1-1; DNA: TGTGCCAGTAGTATTAACGCAGAGAACACTGAAGCTTTCTTT; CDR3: CASSINAENTEAFF
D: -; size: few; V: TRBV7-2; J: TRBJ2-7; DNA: TGTGCCAGCAGCCAGGGAAATTCCGAGCAGTACTTC; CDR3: CASSQGNSEQYF
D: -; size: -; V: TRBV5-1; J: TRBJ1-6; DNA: TGCGCCAGCAGCTTCACAGCGGGATCTAATTCACCCCTCCACTTT; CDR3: CASSFTAGSNSPLHF
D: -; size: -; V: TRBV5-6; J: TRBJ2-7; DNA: TGTGCCAGCAGCTTGCAGGGCTCCTACGAGCAGTACTTC; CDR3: CASSLQGSYEQYF
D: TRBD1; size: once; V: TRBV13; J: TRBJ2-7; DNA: TGTGCCAGCAGCCCCGGGACAGGGGGTGGGTACGAGCAGTACTTC; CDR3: CASSPGTGGGYEQYF
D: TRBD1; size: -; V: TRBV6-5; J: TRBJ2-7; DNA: TGTGCCAGCAGTAGACAGGGTCTGGCCTACGAGCAGTACTTC; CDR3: CASSRQGLAYEQYF
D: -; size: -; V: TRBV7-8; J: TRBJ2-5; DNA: TGTGCCAGCAGCTACGAATCGGACTCCCGAGAGACCCAGTACTTC; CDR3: CASSYESDSRETQYF
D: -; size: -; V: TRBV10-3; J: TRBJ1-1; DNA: TGTGCCATCAGTGACATGACAAAATATAACACTGAAGCTTTCTTT; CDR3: CAISDMTKYNTEAFF
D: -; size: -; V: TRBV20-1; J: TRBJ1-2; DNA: TGCAGTGCTAGTGGAGGGACACAATATGGCTACACCTTC; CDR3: CSASGGTQYGYTF
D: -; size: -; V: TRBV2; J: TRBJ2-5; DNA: TGTGCCAGCAGTGAACTATCGAGCTTGGAGACCCAGTACTTC; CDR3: CASSELSSLETQYF
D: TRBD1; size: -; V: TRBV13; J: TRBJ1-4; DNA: TGTGCCAGCAGCTACAGGACAGGGGGTGGTGAAAAACTGTTTTTT; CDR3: CASSYRTGGGEKLFF
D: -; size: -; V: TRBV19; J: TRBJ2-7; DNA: TGTGCCAGTAGTATGAGGGTGGTTGGGGCCTACGAGCAGTACTTC; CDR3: CASSMRVVGAYEQYF
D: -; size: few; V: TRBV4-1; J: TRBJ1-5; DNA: TGCGCCAGCAGCCAAGATGGAGGTTTGGGGGGTAATCAGCCCCAGCATTTT; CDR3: CASSQDGGLGGNQPQHF
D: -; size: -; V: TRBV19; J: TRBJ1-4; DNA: TGTGCCAGTAGTACGGGGTTGGCTAATGAAAAACTGTTTTTT; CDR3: CASSTGLANEKLFF
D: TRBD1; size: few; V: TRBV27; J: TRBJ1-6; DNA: TGTGCCAGCAGTCCCCTGGGACAGGGAGCGACACCCCTCCACTTT; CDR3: CASSPLGQGATPLHF
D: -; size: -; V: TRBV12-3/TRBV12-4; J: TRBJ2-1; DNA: TGTGCCAGCAGTTTAGATGAGCGGAACCAGTTCTTC; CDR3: CASSLDERNQFF
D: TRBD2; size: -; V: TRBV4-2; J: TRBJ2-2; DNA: TGTGCCAGCAGCCAGATGGCCGGACTAGCGGGGAATACCGGGGAGCTGTTTTTT; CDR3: CASSQMAGLAGNTGELFF
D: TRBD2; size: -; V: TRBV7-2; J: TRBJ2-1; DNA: TGTGCCAGCAGCTTAATGGCGGGGGGGAATGAGCAGTTCTTC; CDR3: CASSLMAGGNEQFF
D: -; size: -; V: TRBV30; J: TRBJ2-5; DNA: TGTGCCTGGAGTGCCGCGGGGGCAAAGACCCAGTACTTC; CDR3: CAWSAAGAKTQYF
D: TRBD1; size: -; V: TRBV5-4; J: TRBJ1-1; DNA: TGTGCCAGCAGCTCTCCCGGGACAGGCCTGAACACTGAAGCTTTCTTT; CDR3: CASSSPGTGLNTEAFF
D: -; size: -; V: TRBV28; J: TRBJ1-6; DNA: TGTGCCAGCAGTTCTATCCGGGGTAATTCACCCCTCCACTTT; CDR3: CASSSIRGNSPLHF
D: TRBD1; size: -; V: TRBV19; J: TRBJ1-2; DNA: TGTGCCAGCAACGACCTACACAGGGGTAATGGCTACACCTTC; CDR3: CASNDLHRGNGYTF
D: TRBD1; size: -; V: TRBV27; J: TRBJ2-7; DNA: TGTGCCAGCAGTATCATGCAGGGGGCAGGTGAGCAGTACTTC; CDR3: CASSIMQGAGEQYF
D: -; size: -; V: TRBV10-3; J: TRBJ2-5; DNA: TGTGCCATCAGTGTAGAACGGGGGGAGACCCAGTACTTC; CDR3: CAISVERGETQYF
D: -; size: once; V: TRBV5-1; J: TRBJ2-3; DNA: TGCGCCAGCAGCCCCCTTAACAGCCCGGGACTCTCGGGCCTTAGGGACACAGATACGCAGTATTTT; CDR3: CASSPLNSPGLSGLRDTDTQYF
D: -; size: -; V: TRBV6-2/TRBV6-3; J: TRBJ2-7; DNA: TGTGCCAGCAGTTCAACTGCCAACCCCTCCTACGAGCAGTACTTC; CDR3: CASSSTANPSYEQYF
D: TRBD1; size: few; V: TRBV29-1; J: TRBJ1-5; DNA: TGCAGCGCCGGGGATGGGACAGATTATTCTCCCCAGCATTTT; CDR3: CSAGDGTDYSPQHF
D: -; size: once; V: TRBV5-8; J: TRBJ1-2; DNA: TGTGCCAGCAGCTTGCCCTCAGGGGACGGCTACACCTTC; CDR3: CASSLPSGDGYTF
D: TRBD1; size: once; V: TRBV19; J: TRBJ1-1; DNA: TGTGCCAGTAGTATTGGAGGGGGCGGGTTTGAAGCTTTCTTT; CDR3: CASSIGGGGFEAFF
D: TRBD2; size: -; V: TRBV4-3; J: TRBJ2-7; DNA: TGCGCCAGCAGCCAAGCCCGCGGGGGGTGGTACGAGCAGTACTTC; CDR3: CASSQARGGWYEQYF
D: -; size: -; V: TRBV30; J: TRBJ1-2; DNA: TGTGCCTGGAGTGACAGGTACTATGGCTACACCTTC; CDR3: CAWSDRYYGYTF
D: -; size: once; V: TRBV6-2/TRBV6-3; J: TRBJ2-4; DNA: TGTGCCAGCAGCCCCTTAGGGGGAGGGAAAAACATTCAGTACTTC; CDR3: CASSPLGGGKNIQYF
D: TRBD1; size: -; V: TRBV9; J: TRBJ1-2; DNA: TGTGCCAGCAGCGTGGGGGGAACAGGGGGCGCGGATGGCTACACCTTC; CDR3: CASSVGGTGGADGYTF
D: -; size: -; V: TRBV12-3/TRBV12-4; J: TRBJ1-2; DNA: TGTGCCAGCAGTTCGACAGGCTATGGCTACACCTTC; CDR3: CASSSTGYGYTF
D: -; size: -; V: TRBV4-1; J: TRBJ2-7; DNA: TGCGCCAGCAGCCAAGATCTGGGGCCGGTGGAGCAGTACTTC; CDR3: CASSQDLGPVEQYF
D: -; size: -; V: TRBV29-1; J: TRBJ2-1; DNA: TGCAGCGTTGTGGAGGTAACGAATGAGCAGTTCTTC; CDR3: CSVVEVTNEQFF